The clone carrying this TCR beta chain was observed at least ten times. Its cognate antigen is unknown. MiXCR, applied by TCRdb to the reads, yields one record per CDR3 protein. Of roughly 500,000 distinct CDR3 sequences listed, approximately 15% were seen once; the top ten hold around 25%. The data derive from a study of T cell repertoires in cytomegalovirus infection. Study in general: Matching HLA type and CMV infection were both indicated by public TCR beta signatures. Study findings and constraints: Within the response measured ex vivo, HLA-C-restricted CMV-specific TCR beta clonotypes were dominant. Cumulative frequency of public TCR beta families picked out carriers of CMV plus the relevant HLA.

Trimming removed 10 bases from V and 1 base from J, with 19 bases in between. Looked up from germline, CDR1 is LNHDA and CDR2 is SQIVND (reference sequence). This CDR3 comprises 15 residues. The sequence was collected from a human donor in good health (CMV status not recorded). Some clones in this sample may be carry-over from other donors' samples. The chain carries TRBV19 and TRBJ1-1; D possibly corresponds to TRBD1 (5 bases). Sequencing input: CD8+ T cells from PBMCs. CDR3: CATRAWTRENTEAFF. CDR3 coding DNA: TGTGCCACGAGAGCCTGGACAAGGGAGAACACTGAAGCTTTCTTT.